Detailed here is one TCR beta chain. The data stem from a study of blood T cell repertoires in COVID-19. Some clones are missing from TCRdb's copy, which holds only in-frame ones; the method was immunoSEQ multiplex PCR. The data contain approximately 280,000 clones, about four fifths of them singletons. Per germline, CDR1 SGDLS and CDR2 YYNGEE. Trimming stripped 0 bases from V and 2 bases from J, with 9 bases between. The CDR3 runs to 15 residues. The V and J genes are TRBV9 and TRBJ2-1; D might be TRBD2 (6 bases). Specimen: PBMCs or T cells enriched from blood (not recorded which). The receptor's source is a man in his forties who had been exposed to COVID-19. The CDR3 is CASSVVRGTYNEQFF. As DNA, the CDR3 is TGTGCCAGCAGCGTAGTGCGCGGGACCTACAATGAGCAGTTCTTC. Variable domain in full (rest from reference TRBV9 and TRBJ2-1): DSGVTQTPKHLITATGQRVTLRCSPRSGDLSVYWYQQSLDQGLQFLIQYYNGEERAKGNILERFSAQQFPDLHSELNLSSLELGDSALYFCASSVVRGTYNEQFFGPGTRLTVL.